A selection of T cell receptor beta chains follows, all from one sample in a study of T cells in Graves' hyperthyroidism and ophthalmopathy. One entry per CDR3 protein results from TCRdb running MiXCR on the multiplex PCR reads. The table shows about 480,000 distinct CDR3 sequences, with approximately 15% occurring only once. The specimen sequenced was blood. The receptors here all came from a woman younger than 30 with Graves' hyperthyroidism. Each CDR3 is given with its conserved first and last residue. Fields, in order: clone size, J gene, V gene, D gene, CDR3 protein, CDR3 DNA. A D gene is named only where the DNA matches it firmly. Clone size appears in some rows only: once, few, many, or a class for an expanded clone.

clone_size: many
j_call: TRBJ1-1
v_call: TRBV5-1
d_call: TRBD1
cdr3_aa: CASGQGNMNTEAFF
cdr3_nt: TGCGCCAGCGGACAGGGAAACATGAACACTGAAGCTTTCTTT

clone_size: many
j_call: TRBJ2-2
v_call: TRBV2
d_call: .
cdr3_aa: CASSSRSDAGELFF
cdr3_nt: TGTGCCAGCAGTTCAAGGTCTGACGCCGGGGAGCTGTTTTTT

clone_size: many
j_call: TRBJ1-2
v_call: TRBV6-1
d_call: TRBD1
cdr3_aa: CASSEARQGAGYTF
cdr3_nt: TGTGCCAGCAGTGAAGCGAGACAGGGCGCTGGCTACACCTTC

clone_size: many
j_call: TRBJ1-2
v_call: TRBV29-1
d_call: .
cdr3_aa: CSVVDNGYTF
cdr3_nt: TGCAGCGTTGTGGATAATGGCTACACCTTC

clone_size: many
j_call: TRBJ1-4
v_call: TRBV12-3/TRBV12-4
d_call: .
cdr3_aa: CASSWQAAEKLFF
cdr3_nt: TGTGCCAGCAGTTGGCAGGCCGCTGAAAAACTGTTTTTT

clone_size: many
j_call: TRBJ2-3
v_call: TRBV11-2
d_call: .
cdr3_aa: CASSSRFATEAHTDTQYF
cdr3_nt: TGTGCCAGCAGCTCTAGGTTTGCTACTGAGGCTCATACAGATACGCAGTATTTT

clone_size: .
j_call: TRBJ1-1
v_call: TRBV29-1
d_call: TRBD1
cdr3_aa: CSVRPVGTGLNTEAFF
cdr3_nt: TGCAGCGTGAGACCGGTGGGGACAGGCCTGAACACTGAAGCTTTCTTT

clone_size: few
j_call: TRBJ2-7
v_call: TRBV10-3
d_call: .
cdr3_aa: CAIATYEQYF
cdr3_nt: TGTGCCATCGCGACCTACGAGCAGTACTTC

clone_size: many
j_call: TRBJ2-1
v_call: TRBV12-3/TRBV12-4
d_call: TRBD2
cdr3_aa: CASMGGGSSYNEQFF
cdr3_nt: TGTGCCAGCATGGGCGGGGGGAGCTCCTACAATGAGCAGTTCTTC

clone_size: many
j_call: TRBJ1-5
v_call: TRBV2
d_call: .
cdr3_aa: CASSERSQGNQPQHF
cdr3_nt: TGTGCCAGCAGTGAAAGAAGTCAGGGTAATCAGCCCCAGCATTTT